This passage covers 25 T cell receptor beta chains from one sample sequenced in a study of blood T cells in healthy people across ages. With a J-beta primer mix and a sample-barcoded 5' primer, a second PCR ran about 7 to 12 cycles. TCRdb fed the 5' RACE reads into MiXCR, producing one record per CDR3 protein. The data hold 790,000 or so distinct CDR3 sequences, with approximately 53% observed a single time. The sample consisted of blood. These receptors came from a middle-aged man in good health.

The chain couples TRBV7-7 to TRBJ2-7; TRBD1 matches 11 bases. The V and J ends lost 5 bases and 5 bases, in that order; junction bases with no gene match: 8. This CDR3 is built from 15 residues. CDR1 SSHAT and CDR2 FNYEAQ come from the germline V gene (reference sequence). In DNA, the CDR3 is TGTGCCAGCAGCCCCGCCGGGACAGGGGGTAACGAGCAGTACTTC. Its protein product is CASSPAGTGGNEQYF.

The chain recombines TRBV6-5 with TRBJ2-7; a weak D match, TRBD2 (6 bases). The CDR3 spans 14 residues. Germline CDR1 and CDR2: MNHEY and SVGAGI. The germline V and J ends were trimmed by 6 bases and 2 bases, with 14 bases remaining between them. DNA for the CDR3: TGTGCCAGCAGGACTGTGGGGGGTACCTACGAGCAGTACTTC. It encodes CASRTVGGTYEQYF.

This clonotype showed up just once. V usage is TRBV7-6 and J usage is TRBJ2-4; 11 nucleotides line up with TRBD2. The junction had 3 bases not matched to a gene; V was cut back by 1 base and J by 4 bases. Germline V gene lookup returns CDR1 SGHVS and CDR2 FNYEAQ. CDR3 length: 16 amino acids. The chain's CDR3 is CASSLGASGRKNIQYF. CDR3 nucleotides: TGTGCCAGCAGCTTAGGGGCTAGCGGGAGGAAAAACATTCAGTACTTC.

The rearrangement links TRBV12-3 or TRBV12-4 to TRBJ2-7, with D perhaps matching TRBD1 or TRBD2 (6 bases each). The CDR3 is 15 residues long. The V gene lost 5 bases and the J gene lost 2 bases, with 16 bases spanning the gap. CDR3: CASSGGRGLTYEQYF. The CDR3 DNA follows: TGTGCCAGCAGTGGGGGACGGGGGCTAACCTACGAGCAGTACTTC.

This clonotype was picked up a small number of times. This chain joins TRBV4-3 and TRBJ1-2, with TRBD1 as a possible D gene (5 bases). Per germline, CDR1 LGHNA and CDR2 YSLEER. Trimming took off 0 bases at V and 7 bases at J, with 15 bases between the two ends. This CDR3 comprises 15 residues. The CDR3 DNA reads as TGCGCCAGCAGCCAAGATCGATACAGGTTGGGTGGCTACACCTTC. It specifies CASSQDRYRLGGYTF.

The chain uses TRBV11-2 and TRBJ2-5, with 9 positions matching TRBD1. The J call may be mistaken, given a closer DNA end match to TRBJ2-7. This CDR3 has 14 amino acids. Germline lookup yields CDR1 SGHAT and CDR2 FQNNGV. The CDR3 loop reads CASSMGQGNYEQYF. CDR3 nucleotides: TGTGCCAGCAGCATGGGACAGGGCAACTACGAGCAGTACTTC.

The rearrangement uses TRBV28 and TRBJ2-7; D is unclear. In germline, CDR1 is MDHEN, CDR2 SYDVKM. The CDR3 is 14 residues long. The V and J ends lost 2 bases and 4 bases respectively, with 12 bases between them. The CDR3 DNA follows: TGTGCCAGCAGTTTAAGGGCAGGAAGGTACGAGCAGTACTTC. Protein: CASSLRAGRYEQYF.

A single count supports this clonotype. The chain joins TRBV20-1 to TRBJ1-1; D is uncertain. Germline V gene sequence: CDR1 DFQATT, CDR2 SNEGSKA (reference sequence). V dropped 8 bases and J dropped 6 bases, with 19 bases sitting between them. The length of the CDR3 is 13 residues. CDR3 sequence: CSISGNTPAEAFF. In DNA form, the CDR3 reads TGCAGTATTTCGGGGAACACTCCGGCTGAAGCTTTCTTT.

V and J are TRBV3-1 and TRBJ2-3, with 7 nucleotides matching TRBD1. Trimming removed 5 bases from V and 1 base from J; junction bases left unmatched: 6. The germline V gene has CDR1 LGHDT and CDR2 YNNKEL (reference sequence). The CDR3 covers 15 residues. The CDR3 reads CASSNNRGRTDTQYF. CDR3 nucleotide sequence: TGTGCCAGCAGCAACAACAGGGGACGCACAGATACGCAGTATTTT.

The J gene is TRBJ2-1, the V gene TRBV14, with D tentatively TRBD1 (5 bases). In germline, CDR1 is SGHDN, CDR2 FVKESK. V lost 1 base to trimming and J lost 7 bases, with 26 bases between them. The CDR3 length is 19 residues. CDR3 protein: CASSQGFYSVTGWWNEQFF. The CDR3 DNA follows: TGTGCCAGCAGCCAAGGTTTTTATTCCGTCACAGGTTGGTGGAATGAGCAGTTCTTC.

This clonotype was seen more than once but under ten times. V and J are TRBV19 and TRBJ1-1, with D possibly TRBD1 on 5 matching bases. CDR3 length: 13 residues. Trimming stripped 5 bases from V and 3 bases from J, with 10 bases between. The germline V gene encodes CDR1 LNHDA and CDR2 SQIVND (reference sequence). The CDR3, as DNA: TGTGCCAGTAGTGGCAGCAGGGACACTGAAGCTTTCTTT. This codes for CASSGSRDTEAFF. Variable domain in full (rest from reference TRBV19 and TRBJ1-1): DGGITQSPKYLFRKEGQNVTLSCEQNLNHDAMYWYRQDPGQGLRLIYYSQIVNDFQKGDIAEGYSVSREKKESFPLTVTSAQKNPTAFYLCASSGSRDTEAFFGQGTRLTVV.

As for this clonotype: A read error is possible here, since a much larger clone lies one base away. The rearrangement joins TRBV7-2 to TRBJ2-1; TRBD2 matches 9 bases. This CDR3 has 16 amino acids. Trimming at V came to 4 bases and at J to 7 bases, leaving 11 bases not matched to a gene. Looked up from germline, CDR1 is SGHTA and CDR2 is FQGNSA. CDR3 region: CASSSDAGGKGNEQFF. Here the CDR3 DNA reads TGTGCCAGCAGCTCAGACGCGGGGGGGAAGGGTAATGAGCAGTTCTTC.

The chain joins TRBV29-1 to TRBJ2-2, with D unclear. CDR1 is SQVTM, CDR2 ANQGSEA, per germline. The length of the CDR3 is 15 residues. The germline V and J ends were trimmed by 5 bases and 6 bases, with 19 bases remaining between them. The CDR3 sequence is CSVSFRPGGAGELFF. In DNA, the CDR3 is TGCAGCGTTAGTTTCCGGCCAGGCGGAGCCGGGGAGCTGTTTTTT.

This clonotype has a handful of counts. The DNA for the CDR3 is TGTGCCAGCAGCGGCTCAGGGCGAAACTATGGCTACACCTTC. Translated: CASSGSGRNYGYTF. The chain has TRBV11-1 and TRBJ1-2, with D perhaps matching TRBD1 (5 bases). In germline, CDR1 is SGHAT, CDR2 FQDESV (reference sequence). This CDR3 spans 14 amino acids. V was trimmed by 5 bases and J by 2 bases, leaving 12 bases between them.

This clonotype was seen more than once but under ten times. The chain is built from TRBV27 and TRBJ2-5; the D is unclear. Between the trimmed V and J ends, which lost 10 bases and 1 base, there was a span of 10 bases. CDR3 length: 12 amino acids. In germline, CDR1 is MNHEY, CDR2 SMNVEV (reference sequence). The CDR3 is CATMGIQETQYF. CDR3 in DNA: TGTGCCACCATGGGAATCCAAGAGACCCAGTACTTC.

The rearrangement uses TRBV4-3 and TRBJ2-5; D unresolved. This CDR3 has 14 residues. Germline assignment: CDR1 LGHNA and CDR2 YSLEER. The germline V and J ends were trimmed by 4 bases and 7 bases, with 16 bases remaining between them. CDR3 sequence reads: CASSRTGGSWTQYF. The DNA of the CDR3 is TGCGCCAGCAGCCGTACCGGCGGATCTTGGACCCAGTACTTC.

V is TRBV7-8 and J is TRBJ2-5; D is perhaps TRBD2 (5 bases). V lost 5 bases and J 3 bases, leaving 10 bases between the germline ends. The germline gives CDR1 SGHVS, CDR2 FQNEAQ. This CDR3 comprises 13 residues. CDR3 coding DNA: TGTGCCAGCAGCCGCGGGTGGGAAGAGACCCAGTACTTC. This sequence encodes CASSRGWEETQYF.

V and J are TRBV6-1 and TRBJ1-5; no reliable D call. The CDR3 extends over 16 amino acids. The V and J ends lost 2 bases and 4 bases respectively, with 15 bases between them. Germline V gene data show CDR1 as MNHNS and CDR2 as SASEGT. In nucleotides, the CDR3 is TGTGCCAGCAGTGAAATAGGATGGGTTTGGAATCAGCCCCAGCATTTT. This sequence encodes CASSEIGWVWNQPQHF.

The gene calls are TRBV7-2 and TRBJ2-2; D not resolved. The CDR3 length is 14 residues. Germline CDR1 is SGHTA and CDR2 is FQGNSA. V lost 6 bases to trimming and J lost 6 bases, with 14 bases between them. The CDR3 nucleotides are TGTGCCAGCAGTCTAGGCCAGGAATCCGGGGAGCTGTTTTTT. Encoded protein: CASSLGQESGELFF. The complete variable domain, with remaining parts taken from reference TRBV7-2 and TRBJ2-2, reads GAGVSQSPSNKVTEKGKDVELRCDPISGHTALYWYRQSLGQGLEFLIYFQGNSAPDKSGLPSDRFSAERTGGSVSTLTIQRTQQEDSAVYLCASSLGQESGELFFGEGSRLTVL.

The chain is built from TRBV27 and TRBJ1-5; 9 bases fit TRBD1. In germline, CDR1 is MNHEY, CDR2 SMNVEV (reference sequence). Unmatched junction bases numbered 6, after V lost 6 bases and J lost 6 bases. The CDR3 is made up of 14 amino acids. The CDR3 loop is CASRPDRGTQPQHF. The CDR3 DNA reads TGTGCCAGCAGACCGGACAGGGGAACTCAGCCCCAGCATTTT.

This clonotype was detected a few times. The genes are TRBV25-1 and TRBJ1-2, with TRBD1 identical over 7 bases. Looked up from germline, CDR1 is MGHDK and CDR2 is SYGVNS. With V trimmed by 1 base and J by 4 bases, 0 bases remained unmatched. The CDR3 totals 13 residues. The CDR3 here is CASSESGGYGYTF. Here the CDR3 DNA reads TGTGCCAGCAGTGAATCAGGGGGCTATGGCTACACCTTC.

The chain links TRBV11-3 to TRBJ2-4, with a tentative D call TRBD2 (6 bases). The J call may be mistaken, given a closer DNA end match to TRBJ2-7. This CDR3 contains 17 residues. CDR1 and CDR2 (germline): SGHNT, YENEEA. CDR3 region: CASSFAGIGGSSYEQYF. In nucleotides, the CDR3 is TGTGCCAGCAGCTTCGCGGGGATCGGGGGTAGCTCCTACGAGCAGTACTTC.

This clonotype was detected a few times. The gene calls are TRBV11-3 and TRBJ2-1; D is unclear. This CDR3 contains 19 residues. Trimming stripped 0 bases from V and 0 bases from J, with 18 bases between. In germline, CDR1 is SGHNT, CDR2 YENEEA. Written as DNA, the CDR3 is TGTGCCAGCAGCTTAGATTTAGCTTTTACAGAGAGCTCCTACAATGAGCAGTTCTTC. Its translation: CASSLDLAFTESSYNEQFF.

The CDR3 DNA follows: TGTGCCAGCAGCCCCGGACTAACGATCTACGATACGCAGTATTTT. Translated, it gives CASSPGLTIYDTQYF. The chain uses TRBV7-2 and TRBJ2-3, with D perhaps matching TRBD2 (6 bases). The V and J ends lost 5 bases and 6 bases respectively, with 18 bases between them. CDR3 length equals 15 residues. Germline V gives CDR1 SGHTA, CDR2 FQGNSA. Full variable domain (missing parts from reference TRBV7-2 and TRBJ2-3): GAGVSQSPSNKVTEKGKDVELRCDPISGHTALYWYRQSLGQGLEFLIYFQGNSAPDKSGLPSDRFSAERTGGSVSTLTIQRTQQEDSAVYLCASSPGLTIYDTQYFGPGTRLTVL.

The chain joins TRBV4-3 to TRBJ1-2; perhaps TRBD1 as D (5 bases). Germline V gives CDR1 LGHNA, CDR2 YSLEER. V lost 0 bases and J 3 bases, leaving 11 bases between the germline ends. The CDR3 length is 15 residues. The CDR3 nucleotides are TGCGCCAGCAGCCAAGATGGGGGGACCTACTATGGCTACACCTTC. Translated: CASSQDGGTYYGYTF.